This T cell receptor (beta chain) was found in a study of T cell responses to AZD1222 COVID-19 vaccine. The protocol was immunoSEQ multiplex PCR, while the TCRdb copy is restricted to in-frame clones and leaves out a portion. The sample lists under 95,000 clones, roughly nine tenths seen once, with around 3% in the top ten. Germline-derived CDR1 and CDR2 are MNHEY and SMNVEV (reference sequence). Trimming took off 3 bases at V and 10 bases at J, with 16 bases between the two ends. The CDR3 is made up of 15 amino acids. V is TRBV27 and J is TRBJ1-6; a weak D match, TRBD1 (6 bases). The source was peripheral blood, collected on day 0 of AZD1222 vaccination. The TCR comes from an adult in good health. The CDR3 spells CASSLVLDTGSPLHF. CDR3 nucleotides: TGTGCCAGCAGTTTGGTCTTGGACACAGGGTCACCCCTCCACTTT.